Listed below are T cell receptor beta chains from one sample, sequenced in a study of shared clonotypes between healthy human individuals. The repertoire was sequenced with immunoSEQ multiplex PCR; TCRdb's copy has only in-frame clones and lacks some. The sample shows some 2,000,000 clones, about 95% of them seen only once. Sequencing input: naive CD4+ T cells sorted from blood. The receptors come from a man between 18 and 35 years old in good health. Both conserved end residues are trimmed from each CDR3. Rows give clone size only sometimes, using once, few, many, or a class for an expanded clone.

V: TRBV18; size: .; CDR3: ASSQGTSTNEQF
V: TRBV29-1; size: .; CDR3: SAKGQGNGYT
V: TRBV5-4; size: .; CDR3: ASSLTGQGSSRNIQY
V: TRBV10-1; size: .; CDR3: ASSDRPGGAYEQY
V: TRBV12-5; size: .; CDR3: ASGFTQENQGSLGVADGYT
V: TRBV4-1; size: .; CDR3: ASSQQTGPAYEQY
V: TRBV30; size: .; CDR3: ACLGGGHYGYT
V: TRBV28; size: .; CDR3: ASRAINYGYT
V: TRBV2; size: .; CDR3: ASGRQKMAGELF
V: TRBV6-1; size: .; CDR3: ASSQQGNSNQPQH
V: TRBV6-5; size: .; CDR3: ASRLAGGPHNEQF
V: TRBV6-1; size: .; CDR3: ASTSWGSSYEQY
V: TRBV4-3; size: .; CDR3: ASSQELVAGVNEQY
V: TRBV18; size: .; CDR3: ASSPGVLAGGVYEQY
V: TRBV9; size: .; CDR3: ASSVGPNYGYT
V: TRBV7-7; size: .; CDR3: ASSPGKGDTQY
V: TRBV6-1; size: .; CDR3: ASSEGGFQKDTQY
V: TRBV7-8; size: once; CDR3: ASSLAGAGHSYEQY
V: TRBV5-4; size: .; CDR3: ASSLDRLGEQF
V: TRBV5-6; size: .; CDR3: ASSFTPSGANVLT
V: TRBV6-5; size: .; CDR3: ASSRQSSYEQY
V: TRBV5-1; size: .; CDR3: ASSLASRETQY
V: TRBV6-5; size: .; CDR3: ASSTWTGANYGYT
V: TRBV25-1; size: .; CDR3: ASSVTGDYNSPLH
V: TRBV18; size: .; CDR3: ASSPYRTDIGSAF
V: TRBV5-1; size: .; CDR3: ASSPGGTNSNQPQH
V: TRBV6-5; size: .; CDR3: ASSSSGANTGELF
V: TRBV18; size: .; CDR3: ASSPGTGNYEQY
V: TRBV4-1; size: .; CDR3: ASSQTWWGNNEKLF
V: TRBV7-6; size: .; CDR3: ASSPGSPGANVLT
V: TRBV7-6; size: .; CDR3: ASSISPNTGELF
V: TRBV18; size: .; CDR3: ASSPSPPPDTQY
V: TRBV4-1; size: .; CDR3: ASSQGPAQSSYNEQF
V: TRBV5-4; size: once; CDR3: ASSYDSNEKLF
V: TRBV7-2; size: .; CDR3: ASSYSPGNNQPQH
V: TRBV7-2; size: .; CDR3: ASSLYQRSYEQY
V: TRBV7-9; size: once; CDR3: ASTVKTLAGGYNEQF
V: TRBV30; size: .; CDR3: ACTTGGINQPQH
V: TRBV5-1; size: .; CDR3: ASSLRQGSDNSPLH
V: TRBV6-5; size: .; CDR3: ASSYGTDRNEQY
V: TRBV10-1; size: .; CDR3: ASSGGSQETQY
V: TRBV6-5; size: .; CDR3: ASSLDFGNTIY
V: TRBV7-2; size: .; CDR3: ASSLFDREKLF
V: TRBV19; size: .; CDR3: ASSRDGTPSYEQY
V: TRBV30; size: few; CDR3: AWSTGQPQH
V: TRBV5-1; size: .; CDR3: ASSGGASEQY
V: TRBV6-6; size: .; CDR3: ASSYTGTGGEQY
V: TRBV29-1; size: .; CDR3: SVEEGGTEAF
V: TRBV30; size: .; CDR3: AWTGVNEKLF
V: TRBV7-3; size: once; CDR3: ASSLSPGRTEFSGANVLT
V: TRBV5-1; size: once; CDR3: ASSSGGFGEQY
V: TRBV4-2; size: .; CDR3: ASSQTGTSGGISYEQY
V: TRBV7-2; size: once; CDR3: ASSLAGLAEQY
V: TRBV7-2; size: .; CDR3: ASSLAQSRADTQY